This T cell receptor beta chain comes out of a study of control samples from healthy donors and cancer patients. Sequenced by immunoSEQ multiplex PCR; TCRdb stores in-frame clones only, minus some. This table has tens of thousands of clones, 70% to 85% appearing once. Trimming shortened V by 3 bases and J by 3 bases, and 12 bases separated the two germline ends. Germline-derived CDR1 and CDR2 are KGHSH and LQKENI. This CDR3 has 14 residues. The sample consisted of PBMCs. V gene TRBV18 combines with J gene TRBJ2-7; a weak D match, TRBD1 (5 bases). The sequence derives from a man aged 65-85 years with lung cancer. The DNA of the CDR3 is TGTGCCAGCTCACCGGCAGGGCAAAACTACGAGCAGTACTTC. It encodes CASSPAGQNYEQYF.